A selection of T cell receptor beta chains follows, all from one sample in a study of T cell changes during pregnancy in multiple sclerosis. Measured with immunoSEQ multiplex PCR; TCRdb has only the in-frame clones, and not every one. The sample holds tens of thousands of clones, 70% to 90% seen once. The sample consisted of CD8+ T cells from peripheral blood mononuclear cells, taken in the first trimester of pregnancy. Every receptor here comes from a female donor in good health, enrolled as a control in a pregnancy study. The CDR3 runs from the conserved cysteine through the conserved F or W. Fields, in order: J gene, V gene, CDR3 length, CDR3 protein.

>TRBJ1-3|TRBV5-1|18
CASSLDIQEGYSGNTIYF
>TRBJ2-5|TRBV5-1|15
CASSANRGLGETQYF
>TRBJ1-6|TRBV7-2|14
CASSVGVLNSPLHF
>TRBJ2-7|TRBV6-6|14
CASSGLWPTYEQYF
>TRBJ2-1|TRBV27|12
CASNWPSNEQFF
>TRBJ2-3|TRBV5-1|12
CASSPNSDTQYF
>TRBJ1-1|TRBV4-3|17
CASSQDLRAGADTEAFF
>TRBJ2-1|TRBV7-3|21
CASSRTAPGQGGQHFLNEQFF
>TRBJ1-1|TRBV4-2|16
CASSQEQGLVGTEAFF
>TRBJ1-2|TRBV9|14
CASSVSGTAYGYTF
>TRBJ2-7|TRBV4-3|15
CASSLGWNQGYEQYF
>TRBJ1-3|TRBV19|16
CASKGSVEGAGNTIYF
>TRBJ1-2|TRBV28|14
CASRTGHSVQGYTF
>TRBJ1-1|TRBV27|12
CASRTGGTEAFF
>TRBJ1-5|TRBV12-5|14
CASGLVQGNQPQHF